These 3 T cell receptor beta chains were sequenced from one sample in a study of regulatory T cells in long-lasting Graves disease (dated by TCRdb to about 2021). Library generation was performed with multiplex PCR. Sequencing was carried out with an Illumina HiSeq 4000. iRepertoire HTBI primers and Arm-PCR amplification of CDR3 regions were used to construct TCR beta libraries. Using fastp at Q25 and MiXCR, TCRdb reprocessed the public reads and kept productive beta chains. Under each unique CDR3 protein, matching rows form one entry showing the most common genes and DNA. This sample lists approximately 540,000 distinct CDR3 sequences; around 12% were detected once. Jointly, the top ten make up roughly 8.2% of the sample. Per the publication, the time point label means: newly diagnosed GD, antithyroid drugs for less than 3 months. For both TCR sequencing and RNA sequencing, RNA was extracted from PBMCs in TRIzol.

This same sample was also taken into another study, of T cells in Graves' hyperthyroidism and ophthalmopathy.

Sequenced here: peripheral blood mononuclear cells (PBMCs), sampled at new diagnosis, from a patient treated with antithyroid drugs. The receptors come from a woman in her twenties or thirties with Graves disease. Donor details come from another sample of the same person, matched by shared clones.

About this clonotype itself: A single base separates this from a much larger clone, so it may be a read error. J is TRBJ2-1 and V is TRBV20-1; no clear D gene. The CDR3 runs to 12 residues. V was clipped by 3 bases and J by 8 bases, with 11 bases between them. CDR1 and CDR2 (germline): DFQATT, SNEGSKA (reference sequence). The CDR3 region is CSASWLSDEQFF. CDR3 nucleotide sequence: TGCAGTGCTAGTTGGCTATCAGATGAGCAGTTCTTC.

This clonotype was observed at least ten times. This rearrangement joins TRBV20-1 to TRBJ2-3; TRBD2 matches 8 bases. Germline trimming cut 5 bases from V and 0 bases from J; bases unmatched to any gene: 4. CDR1 is DFQATT and CDR2 is SNEGSKA in the germline V gene (reference sequence). The CDR3 sequence is 14 residues long. As DNA, the CDR3 is TGCAGTGCTGTTAGCGGGACTAGCACAGATACGCAGTATTTT. It encodes CSAVSGTSTDTQYF.

This clonotype was observed at least ten times. V and J are TRBV12-3 or TRBV12-4 and TRBJ1-5; D unresolved. This CDR3 has 13 amino acids. V shed 4 bases and J shed 5 bases, with 9 bases lying between them. The CDR3 sequence is CASSSMGYQPQHF. The CDR3 DNA sequence: TGTGCCAGCAGTTCCATGGGGTATCAGCCCCAGCATTTT.